This TCR beta chain is from a study of blood T cell repertoires in COVID-19. Study details: Material from acute and convalescent COVID-19 was sourced from the United States, Italy and Spain. T cells, B-cell-depleted T cells, or PBMCs supplied cDNA or gDNA.

The germline gives CDR1 MNHEY, CDR2 SVGAGI. The CDR3 has 14 residues. The germline V and J ends were trimmed by 10 bases and 4 bases, with 19 bases remaining between them. Original analysis: It was from reference gene primer amplification that nucleated cell counts were estimated. Produced via immunoSEQ multiplex PCR; TCRdb's table is partial and in-frame only. The V and J calls and the clone size are those of that table, but D and trimming were determined from the DNA. This table has around 280,000 clones, roughly 80% appearing once. Sequencing was done on a sample of peripheral blood. The TCR originated in a woman in her fifties or sixties with active or convalescent COVID-19. V usage is TRBV6-5 and J usage is TRBJ2-5; possible D gene TRBD1, 5 bases. CDR3 nucleotide sequence: TGTGCCAACTCGGCCGGGCAGGGCGGAGAGACCCAGTACTTC. Translating gives CANSAGQGGETQYF.